One sample yielded the 9 T cell receptor beta chains listed below, sequenced in a study of cytomegalovirus exposure and HLA in healthy donors. PCR was performed using 60 Vbeta and 13 Jbeta primers. Using immunoSEQ multiplex PCR, the repertoire was profiled, and TCRdb retains in-frame clones only, with some absent. The sample holds about 120,000 clones, around 70% seen once. Sequences were obtained from PBMCs. These TCRs come from a woman between 40 and 50 years old in good health and CMV-seropositive.

V and J are TRBV7-9 and TRBJ2-7, with 8 bases lining up with TRBD1. After removal of 5 bases from V and 7 bases from J, the junction contained 10 bases not matched to a gene. Germline V gene sequence: CDR1 SEHNR, CDR2 FQNEAQ (reference sequence). The CDR3 length is 14 residues. The DNA for the CDR3 is TGTGCCAGCAGCCTAGACAGGGGCCCTTGGGAGCAGTACTTC. It yields the protein CASSLDRGPWEQYF.

This rearrangement joins TRBV19 to TRBJ2-7; D call uncertain. CDR3 length equals 13 residues. Per germline, CDR1 LNHDA and CDR2 SQIVND (reference sequence). V was trimmed by 6 bases and J by 0 bases, leaving 9 bases between them. The chain's CDR3 is CASSATGSYEQYF. In DNA, the CDR3 is TGTGCCAGTAGCGCGACGGGCTCCTACGAGCAGTACTTC.

CDR3 loop: CAPYRGSRDQPQHF. The CDR3, as DNA: TGTGCACCCTATCGTGGGAGTCGCGATCAGCCCCAGCATTTT. The rearrangement uses TRBV12-2 and TRBJ1-5. TRBV12-2 is designated a pseudogene. The CDR3 totals 14 residues.

V is TRBV29-1 and J is TRBJ1-2, with D possibly matching TRBD1 (5 bases). The CDR3 totals 13 residues. V was trimmed by 2 bases and J by 6 bases, leaving 13 bases between them. The V gene's germline CDR1 is SQVTM and CDR2 ANQGSEA. CDR3 nucleotides: TGCAGCGTTGAAAACAGGTTGGATAATGGCTACACCTTC. This translates into CSVENRLDNGYTF.

The table lists this clone with a count of one. This sequence joins TRBV4-1 and TRBJ2-7; TRBD1 agrees at 7 bases. The CDR3 loop spans 16 amino acids. V was clipped by 0 bases and J by 1 base; unmatched bases: 6. Germline lookup yields CDR1 MGHRA and CDR2 YSYEKL. The CDR3 DNA is TGCGCCAGCAGCCAAGACCCGGACAGGTCTTCCTACGAGCAGTACTTC. Protein sequence: CASSQDPDRSSYEQYF.

The chain employs TRBV5-1 and TRBJ1-1, with a possible D match to TRBD1 (6 bases). Germline CDR1 and CDR2: SGHRS and YFSETQ. V dropped 3 bases and J dropped 8 bases, with 17 bases sitting between them. This CDR3 is 14 amino acids long. The CDR3 DNA sequence: TGCGCCAGCAGCTCCCTACAGGGATCCGCCGAAGCTTTCTTT. This translates into CASSSLQGSAEAFF.

The J gene is TRBJ2-1, the V gene TRBV7-2, with TRBD1 as a possible D gene (5 bases). This CDR3 has 13 residues. CDR1 is SGHTA and CDR2 is FQGNSA in the germline V gene. The V end was cut by 1 base, the J end by 6 bases, with 7 bases between. The CDR3 reads CASSLEQVNEQFF. The CDR3 DNA reads TGTGCCAGCAGCTTAGAACAGGTCAATGAGCAGTTCTTC.

The rearrangement joins TRBV2 to TRBJ1-1; D is undetermined. Germline V gene data show CDR1 as SNHLY and CDR2 as FYNNEI. The V and J ends lost 6 bases and 1 base respectively, with 12 bases between them. CDR3 size: 14 residues. The CDR3 sequence: CASSKESGNTEAFF. DNA of the CDR3: TGTGCCAGCAGCAAAGAATCAGGGAACACTGAAGCTTTCTTT.

Here the CDR3 reads CASRRQGSTDTQYF. The CDR3, as DNA: TGTGCCAGCAGGAGACAGGGTTCCACAGATACGCAGTATTTT. V is TRBV14 and J is TRBJ2-3, with 7 bases identical to TRBD1. Germline loops: CDR1 SGHDN, CDR2 FVKESK. J was trimmed by 2 bases and V by 6 bases; bases with no gene match: 5. The CDR3 contains 14 residues.